This TCR beta chain was sequenced during a study of T cell responses to AZD1222 COVID-19 vaccine (dated by TCRdb to 2020 to 2022). Broadly, across the study: AZD1222 recipients whose second dose came at about 4 weeks and those whose second dose came at about 12 weeks were combined into one group, since spike-specific TCR depth and breadth did not differ between the two schedules. Trial participants were enrolled by age into 18-55, 56-69 and 70-plus year subgroups, with roughly 160, 29 and 62 TCR-sequenced participants respectively. A total of 233 trial participants underwent TCR sequencing, of whom roughly 210 had received two doses of AZD1222 and around 25 had received two doses of the MenACWY control vaccine.

The CDR3 regions of human TCRbeta chains were analyzed by immunosequencing. Turning to the authors' computational methods: Repertoire TCRs were checked for matches against a reference library of SARS-CoV-2-specific TCRs that had been generated using the MIRA antigen-specificity platform. Breadth was defined as the fraction of unique TCRs that were SARS-CoV-2-associated. Depth was defined as the fraction of total T cells that were SARS-CoV-2-associated. Using the MIRA data, each spike-specific TCR was assigned both to the spike region to which the TCR was reactive and to a CD4 or CD8 class. Log10-transformed breadth and depth values were compared by one-way ANOVA with Sidak's multiple comparisons tests. This immuneACCESS table, as held by TCRdb, lists in-frame sequences with V and J called but not all clones. Of the missing ones, under half trace to an unresolved V gene in checked studies; the others have no known cause. That table furnishes V, J and clone size, whereas the DNA furnished D and trimming. The sample table holds 97,000 or so clones, of which about 86% were seen once. Around 5% of the sample rests with the top ten.

Points on this clone: The antigen it recognizes is unknown. No much larger clone exists at a distance of one base, and base qualities are not known.

The time point label corresponds to: baseline before first vaccination. Samples from vaccinated people were obtained from the UK trials COV001 and COV002, which included a single-blind randomized controlled phase 2/3 trial of AZD1222 (ChAdOx1 nCoV-19) in healthy adults. For TCRbeta chain sequencing, PBMC samples from trial participants were taken at day 0 and at day 28 after the second dose. CDR1 and CDR2 were assigned from the germline V gene as MNHNS and SASEGT. From cysteine to phenylalanine, the CDR3 is 15 amino acids long. Just CDR3 DNA is preserved here, 45 bases in frame from base 1. Between the V and J ends, shortened by 3 bases and 8 bases respectively, the junction contains 16 bases. Study-wide findings and limitations: Participants were mostly white British, with more females than males. The authors suggested clonal diversity may have been underestimated. Reportedly, close to half of the unique spike-specific TCRs recognized epitopes lying outside the regions that are mutated in the B.1.351 and B.1.1.7 variants. After two AZD1222 doses, spike-specific TCR breadth and depth were significantly higher than at day 0 and than in MenACWY recipients. Because no day 14 peak-response samples were available, repertoires were characterized only after the peak T cell response. CD4 TCRs associated with the vaccine covered the entire spike protein, and the dominant responses were in regions 160-218 and 743-854. The 56-69-year group was small, and its depth increase did not reach significance, likely because of low power. Conclusions about previously exposed vaccinees were limited because only 5 or 6 AZD1222 recipients were SARS-CoV-2 seropositive at baseline.

The material sequenced was peripheral blood, taken on day 0 of AZD1222 vaccination. Recombination connected TRBV6-1 to TRBJ1-4, and TRBD1 may be the D gene, going by 5 matching bases. The source of this sequence is an adult in good health. The nucleotide sequence is TGTGCCAGCAGTGACAGGGCCCCTAATGAAGAAAAACTGTTTTTT. Translated, it reads CASSDRAPNEEKLFF.